What follows are 13 T cell receptor beta chains derived from one specimen sequenced in a study of identical twins. TCRdb called the 5' RACE reads again in MiXCR, with one record for every CDR3 protein. The sample yields 470,000 or so distinct CDR3 sequences, about 24% seen once. This same sample was also part of a study on T cells expressing NK-cell markers.

The specimen was CD4+ T cells sorted from blood. Every receptor here comes from a woman younger than 30 in good health.

This rearrangement joins TRBV7-9 to TRBJ2-5, with D perhaps TRBD2 (6 bases). This CDR3 has 15 amino acids. The ends were cut back, 5 bases at V and 2 bases at J, with 15 bases in the middle. Germline V gene lookup returns CDR1 SEHNR and CDR2 FQNEAQ (reference sequence). This CDR3 is CASSRVTGGQETQYF. Written as DNA, the CDR3 is TGTGCCAGCAGCCGAGTTACCGGGGGACAAGAGACCCAGTACTTC.

The chain is built from TRBV4-3 and TRBJ1-1, with no clear D. Trimming took off 0 bases at V and 1 base at J, with 12 bases between the two ends. CDR3 length equals 16 residues. Germline V gives CDR1 LGHNA, CDR2 YSLEER. The CDR3 sequence is CASSQDSPSRNTEAFF. CDR3 coding DNA: TGCGCCAGCAGCCAAGATTCCCCCTCTCGGAACACTGAAGCTTTCTTT.

The chain couples TRBV4-3 to TRBJ2-7; the D call may be TRBD1 or TRBD2 (5 bases each). The CDR3 has 14 amino acids. Trimming stripped 4 bases from V and 2 bases from J, with 12 bases between. Germline V gives CDR1 LGHNA, CDR2 YSLEER. The CDR3 reads CASSPSRVPYEQYF. The CDR3 DNA is TGCGCCAGCAGCCCTAGCAGGGTGCCCTACGAGCAGTACTTC.

As regards this clonotype: At one end, the junction sequence differs from germline, possibly due to a read error. This chain links TRBV4-3 with TRBJ2-7; D not certain. Germline CDR1 LGHNA, CDR2 YSLEER. This CDR3 spans 13 amino acids. In DNA, the CDR3 is TGTGCCAGCAGTCAGGACGGCTCCTACGAGCAGTACTTC. Translating it yields CASSQDGSYEQYF.

This clonotype was seen a few times. The chain recombines TRBV5-1 with TRBJ2-1; unclear D gene. Germline CDR1 reads SGHRS; CDR2 reads YFSETQ. V lost 0 bases, J lost 4 bases, and 14 bases lay in between. This CDR3 is 16 amino acids long. In DNA, the CDR3 is TGCGCCAGCAGCTTGGTTGGGGTAGGATCGTACAATGAGCAGTTCTTC. Translation gives CASSLVGVGSYNEQFF.

This clonotype was found a few times. The chain joins TRBV12-3 or TRBV12-4 to TRBJ1-2; D possibly corresponds to TRBD1 (6 bases). Trimming stripped 5 bases from V and 4 bases from J, with 11 bases between. The CDR3 extends over 13 amino acids. This chain's CDR3 is CASSRGVPYGYTF. As DNA, the CDR3 is TGTGCCAGCAGTAGGGGGGTACCCTATGGCTACACCTTC.

In its sample, this clonotype was seen many times. This sequence joins TRBV12-3 or TRBV12-4 and TRBJ1-1; perhaps TRBD1 as D (6 bases). Trimming shortened V by 7 bases and J by 4 bases, and 10 bases separated the two germline ends. The CDR3 covers 12 residues. The DNA of the CDR3 is TGTGCCAGCACCTTAGGGGGCACTGAAGCTTTCTTT. Protein sequence: CASTLGGTEAFF.

This clonotype was seen a handful of times. The V and J genes are TRBV29-1 and TRBJ1-1; D possibly corresponds to TRBD1 (6 bases). Germline CDR1 and CDR2: SQVTM and ANQGSEA. V lost 7 bases to trimming and J lost 7 bases, with 16 bases between them. CDR3 length: 12 residues. CDR3 protein: CSAQQGRNEAFF. The CDR3, as DNA: TGCAGCGCCCAACAGGGAAGGAATGAAGCTTTCTTT. Drawing the rest from reference TRBV29-1 and TRBJ1-1, the complete variable domain is SAVISQKPSRDICQRGTSLTIQCQVDSQVTMMFWYRQQPGQSLTLIATANQGSEATYESGFVIDKFPISRPNLTFSTLTVSNMSPEDSSIYLCSAQQGRNEAFFGQGTRLTVV.

The chain employs TRBV7-2 and TRBJ2-1; 7 bases agree with TRBD1. This CDR3 has 17 amino acids. CDR1 is SGHTA, CDR2 FQGNSA, per germline. V was clipped by 5 bases and J by 4 bases; unmatched bases: 14. DNA of the CDR3: TGTGCCAGCAGCCGGGACAGCAGTACCGCCTTTTACAATGAGCAGTTCTTC. This encodes CASSRDSSTAFYNEQFF.

The chain joins TRBV7-2 to TRBJ2-7; D is possibly TRBD1 or TRBD2 (6 bases each). Germline V gene sequence: CDR1 SGHTA, CDR2 FQGNSA. With 3 bases removed from V and 0 bases from J, the gap between germline ends came to 12 bases. The CDR3 has 15 amino acids. CDR3 sequence (DNA): TGTGCCAGCAGCTTGGGGGGCGGGAACTCCTACGAGCAGTACTTC. Protein product: CASSLGGGNSYEQYF.

The chain carries TRBV30 and TRBJ1-1, with 8 bases matching TRBD1. Germline lookup yields CDR1 GTSNPN and CDR2 SVGIG (reference sequence). With 3 bases clipped from V and 8 bases from J, the junction kept 2 bases outside the gene matches. The CDR3 consists of 11 residues. This CDR3 is CAWRRDREAFF. DNA for the CDR3: TGTGCCTGGAGGAGGGACAGGGAAGCTTTCTTT.

J is TRBJ2-1 and V is TRBV3-1; 9 bases line up with TRBD2. The germline V gene encodes CDR1 LGHDT and CDR2 YNNKEL (reference sequence). This CDR3 is 15 amino acids long. The V and J ends lost 1 base and 10 bases, in that order; junction bases with no gene match: 8. The CDR3, as DNA: TGTGCCAGCAGCCAAGCATCTAGCGGGAATAAGGAGCAGTTCTTC. This encodes CASSQASSGNKEQFF.

The chain uses TRBV5-6 and TRBJ1-6, with a possible D match to TRBD1 (5 bases). The CDR3 covers 14 residues. Deletions cut 7 bases from V and 14 bases from J, with 22 bases between. Germline CDR1 is SGHDT and CDR2 is YYEEEE. This CDR3 reads CASAKGGHPIALHF. CDR3 nucleotides: TGTGCCAGCGCAAAGGGAGGACACCCCATCGCCCTCCACTTT.